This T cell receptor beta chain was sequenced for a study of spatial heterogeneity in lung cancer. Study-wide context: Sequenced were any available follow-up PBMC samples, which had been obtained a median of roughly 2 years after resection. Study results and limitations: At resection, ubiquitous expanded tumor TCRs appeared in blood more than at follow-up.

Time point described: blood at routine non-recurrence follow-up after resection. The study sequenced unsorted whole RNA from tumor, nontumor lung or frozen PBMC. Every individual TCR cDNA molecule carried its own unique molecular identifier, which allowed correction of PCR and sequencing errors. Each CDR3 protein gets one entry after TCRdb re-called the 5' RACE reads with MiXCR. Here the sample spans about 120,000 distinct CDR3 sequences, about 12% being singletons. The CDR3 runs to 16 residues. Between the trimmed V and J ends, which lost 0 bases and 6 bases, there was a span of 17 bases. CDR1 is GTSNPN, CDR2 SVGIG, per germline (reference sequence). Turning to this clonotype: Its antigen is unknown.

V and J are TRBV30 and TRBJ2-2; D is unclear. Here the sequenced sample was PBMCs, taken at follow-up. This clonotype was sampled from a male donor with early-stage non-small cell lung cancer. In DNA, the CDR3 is TGTGCCTGGAGTGTAGTGTCAGCCCCTTTGGCCGGGGAGCTGTTTTTT. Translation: CAWSVVSAPLAGELFF.